Below, 3 T cell receptor beta chains from the same sample are listed, as sequenced in a study of cytomegalovirus exposure and HLA in healthy donors. The PCR made use of 60 Vbeta and 13 Jbeta primers. Sequencing was performed with immunoSEQ multiplex PCR; in TCRdb, only in-frame clones are kept and a portion is missing. Of 220,000 or so clones in the sample, around 80% are singletons; the top ten hold around 4%. The sequencing sample was made of PBMCs. The receptor source for this set is a male donor in good health and CMV-seronegative.

This rearrangement joins TRBV15 to TRBJ2-4, with 7 bases aligning to TRBD2. V lost 5 bases and J lost 1; bases outside the gene matches: 2. The CDR3 consists of 14 residues. Germline CDR1 LNHNV, CDR2 YYDKDF (reference sequence). DNA for the CDR3: TGTGCCACCAGCGGGGGAGGGGCCAAAAACATTCAGTACTTC. Its protein is CATSGGGAKNIQYF.

With respect to this clone: Mismatch with germline at one junction end may stem from a read error. The rearrangement uses TRBV7-9 and TRBJ1-1, with TRBD1 matching over 7 bases. The CDR3 length is 15 residues. Germline V gives CDR1 SEHNR, CDR2 FQNEAQ (reference sequence). Here the CDR3 DNA reads TGTTCCAGCAGCTTAGGTCAGGGGGTAGGCACTGAAGCTTTCTTT. This sequence encodes CSSSLGQGVGTEAFF.

J is TRBJ1-1 and V is TRBV7-2, with a possible D match to TRBD1 (5 bases). V lost 2 bases and J 1 base, leaving 8 bases between the germline ends. Looked up from germline, CDR1 is SGHTA and CDR2 is FQGNSA. This CDR3 is built from 14 residues. Here the CDR3 reads CASSLQGRNTEAFF. The CDR3 DNA follows: TGTGCCAGCAGCTTACAGGGAAGGAACACTGAAGCTTTCTTT. Supplemented by reference TRBV7-2 and TRBJ1-1, the full variable domain reads GAGVSQSPSNKVTEKGKDVELRCDPISGHTALYWYRQSLGQGLEFLIYFQGNSAPDKSGLPSDRFSAERTGGSVSTLTIQRTQQEDSAVYLCASSLQGRNTEAFFGQGTRLTVV.